This paragraph reports one TCR beta chain. No antigen is known for it. The CDR3 spans 11 residues. CDR1 is SQVTM, CDR2 ANQGSEA, per germline. The data are from a study of monozygotic twins with inflammatory bowel disease. The study's findings and limits: None of the different T cell subtypes could be distinguished from one another. IBD patients shared fewer clonotypes with other individuals than healthy twins, especially patients with disease activity signs. No difference in repertoire similarity was seen between concordant and discordant twins, possibly because power was limited.

TCRdb re-called the 5' RACE reads, yielding one record per CDR3 amino acid sequence without DNA. Its table lists 300,000 to 350,000 distinct CDR3 sequences. The chain combines TRBV29-1 with TRBJ2-2; the TRBD1 assignment by TCRdb is unverifiable without DNA. The sequence was obtained from a human donor with ulcerative colitis or Crohn's disease, or a healthy co-twin of an affected twin (not recorded which). The sequenced sample consisted of blood. The CDR3 here is CSAGSTGELFF.